The 12 T cell receptor beta chains listed next were all sequenced from one sample in a study of CD8+CD57+ T cells in acquired aplastic anemia. By flow cytometry, patients selected for sequencing had shown an expansion of CD8+CD57+ cells. The TCR beta profiling, which covered VDJ combination and CDR3 sequence, was carried out using genomic DNA as the template. TCRdb re-analysed the reads in MiXCR, keeping a single row per CDR3 protein. This sample has 150,000 to 200,000 distinct CDR3 sequences, with 40% to 55% found just once. The sample taken for sequencing was sorted CD4+, CD8+, or CD8+CD57+ T cells (not recorded which) from PBMCs. These receptor sequences come from a human donor with aplastic anemia.

This clonotype came up many times. The chain couples TRBV7-2 to TRBJ2-7; D gene uncertain. CDR1 is SGHTA and CDR2 is FQGNSA in the germline V gene. The length of the CDR3 is 11 residues. The germline V and J ends were trimmed by 4 bases and 13 bases, with 14 bases remaining between them. This CDR3 is CASSSSAVDYF. The CDR3 region has the DNA TGTGCCAGCAGCTCCTCGGCGGTTGATTACTTC.

This clonotype was recorded at least ten times. The chain has TRBV5-4 and TRBJ1-3, with a tentative D call TRBD1 (6 bases). The V and J ends lost 2 bases and 2 bases respectively, with 11 bases between them. Germline lookup yields CDR1 SGHNT and CDR2 YYREEE (reference sequence). The CDR3 has 15 amino acids. As DNA, the CDR3 is TGTGCCAGCAGCTTAGGGCAGGGGACTGGAAACACCATATATTTT. Amino acid sequence: CASSLGQGTGNTIYF.

J is TRBJ2-6 and V is TRBV24-1; D not certain. V lost 2 bases and J lost 0, with 7 bases in between. CDR1 KGHDR and CDR2 SFDVKD come from the germline V gene. This CDR3 spans 16 amino acids. The CDR3 DNA sequence: TGTGCCACCAGTGATTATGAGTACTCTGGGGCCAACGTCCTGACTTTC. It translates to CATSDYEYSGANVLTF.

This chain's CDR3 is CASSSDRLTEAFF. The CDR3 bases are TGTGCCAGCAGCTCCGACAGGTTGACTGAAGCTTTCTTT. V usage is TRBV7-6 and J usage is TRBJ1-1, with TRBD1 as a possible D gene (6 bases). Deletions cut 4 bases from V and 5 bases from J, with 11 bases between. CDR1 is SGHVS and CDR2 is FNYEAQ in the germline V gene. CDR3 length: 13 residues.

The chain recombines TRBV7-9 with TRBJ2-5; no clear D. The CDR3 is made up of 13 amino acids. With 7 bases removed from V and 5 bases from J, the gap between germline ends came to 14 bases. Germline values: CDR1 SEHNR, CDR2 FQNEAQ (reference sequence). The CDR3 sequence is CASTLPGLETQYF. The CDR3 nucleotides read TGTGCCAGCACCTTGCCCGGGCTGGAGACCCAGTACTTC.

This clonotype was recorded at least ten times. The rearrangement uses TRBV6-1 and TRBJ2-7; 7 bases are shared with TRBD1. Germline V gives CDR1 MNHNS, CDR2 SASEGT. The CDR3 spans 13 residues. Trimming at V came to 5 bases and at J to 2 bases, leaving 3 bases not matched to a gene. CDR3: CASSTGTAYEQYF. CDR3 DNA sequence: TGTGCCAGCAGTACCGGGACAGCCTACGAGCAGTACTTC.

This clonotype appeared many times. This sequence joins TRBV2 and TRBJ1-2; no reliable D call. Trimming pared 2 bases from V and 10 bases from J, leaving 8 bases between. Germline V gene data show CDR1 as SNHLY and CDR2 as FYNNEI. The CDR3 runs to 11 residues. The CDR3 sequence is CASSEKAAYTF. CDR3 in DNA: TGTGCCAGCAGTGAAAAGGCAGCCTACACCTTC.

As for this clonotype: A much larger clone is a single base away; this may be a read error. The genes are TRBV18 and TRBJ2-7; 7 bases are a match to TRBD2. The CDR3 extends over 11 amino acids. Germline V gene sequence: CDR1 KGHSH, CDR2 LQKENI. This CDR3 is CASSASGEQCF. CDR3 in DNA: TGTGCCAGCTCAGCTAGCGGCGAGCAGTGCTTC.

V usage is TRBV2 and J usage is TRBJ1-6; no clear D. The CDR3 has 11 residues. Between the trimmed V and J ends, which lost 2 bases and 11 bases, there was a span of 4 bases. Germline CDR1 is SNHLY and CDR2 is FYNNEI. The CDR3 is CASSESPPLHF. CDR3 sequence (DNA): TGTGCCAGCAGTGAATCACCACCCCTCCACTTT.

This clonotype was counted a few times. The rearrangement joins TRBV19 to TRBJ1-5; D ambiguous. The V end lost 6 bases, the J end lost 11 bases, and 20 bases lay between the germline ends. This CDR3 has 14 residues. The germline CDR1 and CDR2 sequences are LNHDA and SQIVND (reference sequence). The CDR3 is CASSVTSFGQSQHF. As DNA, the CDR3 is TGTGCCAGTAGCGTTACAAGCTTTGGGCAGTCCCAGCATTTT.

The chain carries TRBV20-1 and TRBJ2-5; D not certain. In germline, CDR1 is DFQATT, CDR2 SNEGSKA (reference sequence). The CDR3 is made up of 16 amino acids. The ends were cut back, 0 bases at V and 5 bases at J, with 19 bases in the middle. As DNA, the CDR3 is TGCAGTGCTAGAGATGGAGACTTGTCTATGGGGGAGACCCAGTACTTC. Translated: CSARDGDLSMGETQYF.

This chain links TRBV20-1 with TRBJ2-5; the match to TRBD2 covers 9 bases. This CDR3 contains 14 residues. Unmatched junction bases numbered 4, after V lost 0 bases and J lost 5 bases. From germline, CDR1 is DFQATT and CDR2 SNEGSKA (reference sequence). The CDR3 region is CSARDQRGDETQYF. As DNA, the CDR3 is TGCAGTGCTAGAGATCAGCGGGGGGATGAGACCCAGTACTTC.